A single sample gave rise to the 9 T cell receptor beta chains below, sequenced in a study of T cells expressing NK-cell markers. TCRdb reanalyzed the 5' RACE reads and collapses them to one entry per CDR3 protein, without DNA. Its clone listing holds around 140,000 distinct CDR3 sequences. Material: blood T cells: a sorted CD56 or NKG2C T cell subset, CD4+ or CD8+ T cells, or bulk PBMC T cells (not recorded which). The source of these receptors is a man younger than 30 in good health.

Here the CDR3 reads CASSPTTGFGSPLHF. The chain employs TRBV2 and TRBJ1-6; TCRdb's D gene call, TRBD1, goes unchecked for lack of DNA. The CDR3 runs 15 residues. Germline CDR1 and CDR2: SNHLY and FYNNEI.

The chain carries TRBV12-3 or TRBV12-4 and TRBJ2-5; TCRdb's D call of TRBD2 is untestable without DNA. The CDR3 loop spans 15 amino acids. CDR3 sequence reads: CASSFTLTSTETQYF.

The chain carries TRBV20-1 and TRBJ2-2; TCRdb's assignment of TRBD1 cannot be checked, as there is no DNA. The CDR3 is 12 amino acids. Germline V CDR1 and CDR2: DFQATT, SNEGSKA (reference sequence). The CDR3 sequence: CSAIRASGELFF.

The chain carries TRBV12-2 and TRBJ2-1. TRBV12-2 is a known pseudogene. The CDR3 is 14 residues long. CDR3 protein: CASRLEVGVNEQFF.

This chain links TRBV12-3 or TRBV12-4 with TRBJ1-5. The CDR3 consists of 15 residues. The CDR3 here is CASSQSSNSNQPQHF.

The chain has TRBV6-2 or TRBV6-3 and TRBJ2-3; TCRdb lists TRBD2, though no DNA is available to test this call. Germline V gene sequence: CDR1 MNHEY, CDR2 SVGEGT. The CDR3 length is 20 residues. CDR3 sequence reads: CASSYSTGTSGLYSTDTQYF.

The CDR3 region is CASSSLHGTSGRVSTDTQYF. V is TRBV5-4 and J is TRBJ2-3; without DNA, the TCRdb call of TRBD2 cannot be checked. Germline V gene data show CDR1 as SGHNT and CDR2 as YYREEE (reference sequence). CDR3 length: 20 residues.

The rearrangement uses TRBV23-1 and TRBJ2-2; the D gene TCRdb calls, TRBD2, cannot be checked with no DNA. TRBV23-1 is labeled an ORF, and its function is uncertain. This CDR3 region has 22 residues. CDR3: CASSQSRQGTGLAPQTAGELFF.

The CDR3 here is CSARDLVVNEQYF. The chain has TRBV20-1 and TRBJ2-7. The length of the CDR3 is 13 residues. In germline, CDR1 is DFQATT, CDR2 SNEGSKA (reference sequence).